The 29 T cell receptor beta chains in this list originate from one sample, sequenced in a study of blood T cell repertoires in COVID-19. TCRdb keeps only in-frame clones here, not all; method: immunoSEQ multiplex PCR. The data hold a few hundred thousand clones, with about 82% observed a single time. The sequencing input was peripheral blood. The receptors derive from a woman aged 80 or over with acute or convalescent COVID-19.

This clone has just a few counts. The gene calls are TRBV6-6 and TRBJ1-5; the D gene is possibly TRBD1 (6 bases). Per germline, CDR1 MNHNY and CDR2 SVGAGI (reference sequence). V was trimmed by 0 bases and J by 5 bases, leaving 8 bases between them. This CDR3 spans 14 amino acids. In nucleotides, the CDR3 is TGTGCCAGCAGTTACTCCGAGGGGGATCAGCCCCAGCATTTT. Translated, it gives CASSYSEGDQPQHF.

As concerns this clone: The sample contains more than one DNA sequence encoding this CDR3. The rearrangement joins TRBV7-3 to TRBJ1-1; D ambiguous. The CDR3 spans 13 residues. Germline CDR1 and CDR2: SGHTA and FQGTGA. The V end was cut by 2 bases, the J end by 1 base, with 5 bases between. The CDR3 coding sequence is TGTGCCAGCAGCTTACGTAGGAACACTGAAGCTTTCTTT. Amino acids: CASSLRRNTEAFF.

The J gene is TRBJ2-3, the V gene TRBV7-2, with TRBD2 matching over 12 bases. V lost 1 base and J lost 6; bases outside the gene matches: 5. The CDR3 is made up of 16 amino acids. From germline, CDR1 is SGHTA and CDR2 FQGNSA. The CDR3 sequence: CASSLGPSGGADTQYF. In DNA form, the CDR3 reads TGTGCCAGCAGCTTAGGCCCTAGCGGGGGGGCGGATACGCAGTATTTT.

The DNA for the CDR3 is TGTGCCAGCAGCCTACCCCAAGGACAGGGGAACACTGAAGCTTTCTTT. This translates into CASSLPQGQGNTEAFF. The V gene is TRBV28, the J gene TRBJ1-1; 8 bases are shared with TRBD1. Germline V gives CDR1 MDHEN, CDR2 SYDVKM. The CDR3 consists of 16 residues. V was clipped by 6 bases and J by 1 base; unmatched bases: 10.

The J gene is TRBJ1-1, the V gene TRBV21-1. TRBV21-1 is given as a pseudogene. The CDR3 is 17 amino acids. The CDR3 protein is CASSKARSYYMNTEAFF. Written as DNA, the CDR3 is TGTGCCAGCAGCAAAGCGCGTTCTTACTATATGAACACTGAAGCTTTCTTT.

The chain recombines TRBV11-2 with TRBJ2-5; 8 bases fit TRBD1. CDR1 is SGHAT and CDR2 is FQNNGV in the germline V gene. The CDR3 has 16 residues. The J segment lost 2 bases and the V segment lost 5 bases, leaving 10 bases of the junction unmatched. The chain's CDR3 is CASSQGAGAIQETQYF. For the CDR3, the DNA is TGTGCCAGCAGCCAGGGGGCAGGGGCGATACAAGAGACCCAGTACTTC.

The V and J genes are TRBV5-1 and TRBJ2-6; D remains unclear. V shed 1 base and J shed 0 bases, with 11 bases lying between them. Germline values: CDR1 SGHRS, CDR2 YFSETQ. CDR3 length equals 17 residues. In nucleotides, the CDR3 is TGCGCCAGCAGCTTGATGCAGGCCCGCTCTGGGGCCAACGTCCTGACTTTC. It encodes CASSLMQARSGANVLTF. The entire variable domain, with the rest obtained from reference TRBV5-1 and TRBJ2-6, is as follows: KAGVTQTPRYLIKTRGQQVTLSCSPISGHRSVSWYQQTPGQGLQFLFEYFSETQRNKGNFPGRFSGRQFSNSRSEMNVSTLELGDSALYLCASSLMQARSGANVLTFGAGSRLTVL.

The J gene is TRBJ1-1, the V gene TRBV19; 9 bases fit TRBD1. V lost 6 bases, J lost 1 base, and 12 bases stayed unmatched. The CDR3 contains 17 residues. CDR1 is LNHDA and CDR2 is SQIVND in the germline V gene (reference sequence). The CDR3 is CASRTRDRALGNTEAFF. The DNA for the CDR3 is TGTGCCAGTAGAACCCGGGACAGGGCTCTCGGGAACACTGAAGCTTTCTTT.

This clone was recorded once. The chain recombines TRBV5-1 with TRBJ2-7, with D perhaps TRBD1 (5 bases). The V end was cut by 1 base, the J end by 0 bases, with 11 bases between. Germline CDR1 reads SGHRS; CDR2 reads YFSETQ. There are 15 residues in the CDR3. The CDR3 sequence is CASSLPGISSYEQYF. DNA for the CDR3: TGCGCCAGCAGCTTGCCAGGGATTAGCTCCTACGAGCAGTACTTC.

The chain recombines TRBV7-8 with TRBJ1-5, with 9 bases matching TRBD1. CDR1 and CDR2 (germline): SGHVS, FQNEAQ. The CDR3 is 15 amino acids. After removal of 3 bases from V and 6 bases from J, the junction contained 6 bases not matched to a gene. CDR3 loop: CASSLWTGAGQPQHF. The CDR3 nucleotides read TGTGCCAGCAGCTTGTGGACAGGGGCGGGTCAGCCCCAGCATTTT.

The rearrangement joins TRBV7-9 to TRBJ1-4; D gene uncertain. The V gene's germline CDR1 is SEHNR and CDR2 FQNEAQ (reference sequence). Deletions cut 1 base from V and 7 bases from J, with 10 bases between. The CDR3 runs 14 residues. Here the CDR3 reads CASSLGRGGEKLFF. The CDR3 DNA reads as TGTGCCAGCAGCTTAGGGCGGGGAGGTGAAAAACTGTTTTTT.

The CDR3 here is CASSPLAGGLADTQYF. DNA for the CDR3: TGTGCCAGCAGCCCCCTAGCGGGGGGGCTCGCAGATACGCAGTATTTT. The V call is TRBV11-3, the J call TRBJ2-3; 12 positions match TRBD2. V was pared by 5 bases and J by 4 bases, with 7 bases of the junction left unmatched. Germline V lookup: CDR1 SGHNT, CDR2 YENEEA. This CDR3 has 16 amino acids.

The genes are TRBV9 and TRBJ2-3, with TRBD2 matching over 10 bases. The germline gives CDR1 SGDLS, CDR2 YYNGEE. Trimming removed 4 bases from V and 0 bases from J; junction bases left unmatched: 8. This CDR3 spans 17 amino acids. CDR3 sequence reads: CASSISGGPTSTDTQYF. The DNA of the CDR3 is TGTGCCAGCAGCATTAGCGGGGGGCCGACTAGCACAGATACGCAGTATTTT.

There are a few counts of this clone. J is TRBJ1-6 and V is TRBV6-4; D is undetermined. The ends were cut back, 4 bases at V and 10 bases at J, with 17 bases in the middle. Germline V gene data show CDR1 as MRHNA and CDR2 as SNTAGT. The CDR3 has 15 amino acids. The CDR3 DNA follows: TGTGCCAGCAGTGTTGGGGTCGGAGGGCAGTCACCCCTCCACTTT. It codes for CASSVGVGGQSPLHF.

This chain connects TRBV24-1 to TRBJ1-1; D ambiguous. The germline V and J ends were trimmed by 4 bases and 3 bases, with 11 bases remaining between them. This CDR3 spans 14 amino acids. Germline CDR1 is KGHDR and CDR2 is SFDVKD. In DNA, the CDR3 is TGTGCCACCAGTGAGGGCTCGGGGTACACTGAAGCTTTCTTT. Translating gives CATSEGSGYTEAFF.

V usage is TRBV7-2 and J usage is TRBJ1-3; a weak D match, TRBD1 (5 bases). V was cut by 5 bases and J by 8 bases, with 13 bases left in between. The germline gives CDR1 SGHTA, CDR2 FQGNSA. The CDR3 consists of 13 residues. The CDR3 DNA is TGTGCCAGCAGCCCCGCAGGGAGGGACACCATATATTTT. This encodes CASSPAGRDTIYF.

The chain recombines TRBV5-8 with TRBJ1-4; D is possibly TRBD1 (6 bases). The CDR3 is made up of 15 amino acids. In germline, CDR1 is SGHTS, CDR2 YDEGEE. With 6 bases removed from V and 4 bases from J, the gap between germline ends came to 16 bases. CDR3 amino acids: CASIRSGQINEKLFF. The CDR3 DNA follows: TGTGCCAGCATCAGATCAGGACAGATTAATGAAAAACTGTTTTTT.

This sequence joins TRBV28 and TRBJ2-5; D is perhaps TRBD2 (7 bases). Germline CDR1 MDHEN, CDR2 SYDVKM. Trimming left V 5 bases short and J 5 bases short, with 15 bases between. CDR3 length: 14 amino acids. CDR3 protein: CASSGGGASETQYF. The CDR3 nucleotides read TGTGCCAGCAGTGGAGGGGGGGCCTCTGAGACCCAGTACTTC.

The rearrangement links TRBV5-1 to TRBJ2-7; 7 bases align to TRBD1. Germline CDR1 and CDR2: SGHRS and YFSETQ. V was clipped by 2 bases and J by 2 bases; unmatched bases: 1. The CDR3 totals 13 residues. CDR3 residues: CASSFDRAYEQYF. The CDR3 DNA follows: TGCGCCAGCAGCTTTGACAGGGCCTACGAGCAGTACTTC.

The chain's CDR3 is CASSAPGLADSYEQYF. CDR3 bases: TGTGCCAGTAGTGCCCCGGGACTAGCGGACTCCTACGAGCAGTACTTC. V usage is TRBV19 and J usage is TRBJ2-7; 11 positions match TRBD2. The CDR3 is 16 residues long. In germline, CDR1 is LNHDA, CDR2 SQIVND (reference sequence). J was trimmed by 0 bases and V by 5 bases; bases with no gene match: 6.

This rearrangement joins TRBV18 to TRBJ1-1, with a weak D call TRBD1 (6 bases). V lost 3 bases and J 1 base, leaving 12 bases between the germline ends. This CDR3 is built from 15 residues. Per germline, CDR1 KGHSH and CDR2 LQKENI. CDR3 DNA sequence: TGTGCCAGCTCACCCCAACAGGGTGGGAACACTGAAGCTTTCTTT. Translation gives CASSPQQGGNTEAFF.

The chain combines TRBV7-2 with TRBJ1-2; 7 bases are shared with TRBD1. Germline V gene data show CDR1 as SGHTA and CDR2 as FQGNSA. CDR3 length: 15 amino acids. Trimming cost V 1 base and J 0 bases; bases outside gene matches: 2. The CDR3 here is CASSLEGAANYGYTF. The CDR3 coding sequence is TGTGCCAGCAGCTTAGAGGGGGCAGCTAACTATGGCTACACCTTC.

V usage is TRBV5-6 and J usage is TRBJ2-5; 9 bases align to TRBD2. This CDR3 spans 16 amino acids. After removal of 4 bases from V and 1 base from J, the junction contained 8 bases not matched to a gene. Germline CDR1 reads SGHDT; CDR2 reads YYEEEE. This CDR3 is CASSESTSGFQETQYF. CDR3 in DNA: TGTGCCAGCAGCGAATCGACTAGCGGATTCCAAGAGACCCAGTACTTC.

The chain couples TRBV5-4 to TRBJ2-1; 13 nucleotides align to TRBD2. Trimming took 0 bases from V and 2 from J; bases not matched to a gene: 2. In germline, CDR1 is SGHNT, CDR2 YYREEE (reference sequence). There are 17 residues in the CDR3. The chain's CDR3 is CASSLELAGGTYNEQFF. DNA for the CDR3: TGTGCCAGCAGCTTGGAACTAGCGGGGGGGACCTACAATGAGCAGTTCTTC. Together with reference TRBV5-4 and TRBJ2-1, the CDR3 gives the full variable domain: ETGVTQSPTHLIKTRGQQVTLRCSSQSGHNTVSWYQQALGQGPQFIFQYYREEENGRGNFPPRFSGLQFPNYSSELNVNALELDDSALYLCASSLELAGGTYNEQFFGPGTRLTVL.

The sample holds a few counts of this clone. This chain connects TRBV12-5 to TRBJ2-1; the match to TRBD2 covers 8 bases. CDR1 is LGHNT and CDR2 is FRNRAP in the germline V gene. V shed 5 bases, J shed 8 bases, and the junction held 17 bases outside the gene matches. The CDR3 is 17 residues long. CDR3 in DNA: TGTGCTAGTGGTGATAGTTTTACGGGACTAGGGGCCCATGAGCAGTTCTTC. It encodes CASGDSFTGLGAHEQFF.

This clone was counted between two and nine times. The rearrangement uses TRBV6-5 and TRBJ1-1; 10 bases are shared with TRBD1. V lost 6 bases, J lost 10 bases, and 11 bases stayed unmatched. Germline loops: CDR1 MNHEY, CDR2 SVGAGI. The CDR3 has 14 residues. The CDR3 bases are TGTGCCAGCAGCCAGACAGGGGGCTGGGGGGGAGCTTTCTTT. Protein product: CASSQTGGWGGAFF.

The rearrangement uses TRBV3-1 (or the pseudogene TRBV3-2) and TRBJ2-2; 11 bases align to TRBD2. Germline V gene lookup returns CDR1 LGHDT and CDR2 YNNKEL (reference sequence). Losses at the gene ends were 1 base for V and 6 bases for J; bases not matched to a gene: 10. The CDR3 has 18 amino acids. CDR3: CASSQGRTSGFLAGELFF. The CDR3 coding sequence is TGTGCCAGCAGCCAAGGGAGGACTAGCGGGTTCTTGGCCGGGGAGCTGTTTTTT.

The rearrangement links TRBV2 to TRBJ2-5, with TRBD2 matching over 11 bases. The CDR3 runs 18 residues. Germline V gene data show CDR1 as SNHLY and CDR2 as FYNNEI. V lost 1 base and J lost 2; bases outside the gene matches: 9. The CDR3 loop is CASSEGLAGGPFQETQYF. In nucleotides, the CDR3 is TGTGCCAGCAGTGAAGGGCTAGCGGGGGGTCCGTTTCAAGAGACCCAGTACTTC.

The chain couples TRBV6-5 to TRBJ2-5; possible D gene TRBD1, 6 bases. The CDR3 spans 15 residues. CDR1 is MNHEY, CDR2 SVGAGI, per germline. Trimming took 6 bases from V and 2 from J, leaving 16 bases between them. The DNA of the CDR3 is TGTGCCAGCAGCTCTACAGGGACGCAGCAAGAGACCCAGTACTTC. Encoded protein: CASSSTGTQQETQYF.